The 31 T cell receptor beta chains in this list originate from one sample, sequenced in a study of blood T cell repertoires in COVID-19. Using immunoSEQ multiplex PCR, the repertoire was profiled, and TCRdb retains in-frame clones only, with some absent. The sample has over 250,000 clones, about 87% seen once. Sample: peripheral blood. The receptors were gathered from a man between 60 and 75 years old who had recovered from COVID-19.

The chain has TRBV2 and TRBJ2-6, with 7 bases identical to TRBD1. Germline lookup yields CDR1 SNHLY and CDR2 FYNNEI. The CDR3 length is 17 residues. J lost 0 bases, V lost 7 bases, and 9 bases had no gene match. The CDR3 spells CASIRDSRLSGANVLTF. CDR3 coding DNA: TGTGCCAGCATTCGGGACAGCCGTCTCTCTGGGGCCAACGTCCTGACTTTC.

V usage is TRBV9 and J usage is TRBJ2-4, with 8 bases lining up with TRBD1. Germline loops: CDR1 SGDLS, CDR2 YYNGEE. J lost 8 bases, V lost 4 bases, and 8 bases had no gene match. CDR3 length equals 14 residues. This CDR3 reads CASSPEGQGYIQYF. The CDR3 DNA sequence: TGTGCCAGCAGCCCCGAAGGACAGGGCTACATTCAGTACTTC.

V and J are TRBV5-1 and TRBJ2-5; D is unclear. V was cut by 0 bases and J by 5 bases, with 5 bases left in between. The CDR3 is made up of 12 amino acids. Looked up from germline, CDR1 is SGHRS and CDR2 is YFSETQ. CDR3 bases: TGCGCCAGCAGCTTGGGTAGTGAGACCCAGTACTTC. Its translation: CASSLGSETQYF.

Only one count was recorded for this clone. This rearrangement joins TRBV19 to TRBJ1-1, with a weak D call TRBD1 (6 bases). The germline gives CDR1 LNHDA, CDR2 SQIVND (reference sequence). V was pared by 1 base and J by 2 bases, with 11 bases between. The CDR3 runs 15 residues. The CDR3 loop is CASSIGGHRNTEAFF. As DNA, the CDR3 is TGTGCCAGTAGTATAGGGGGACATCGAAACACTGAAGCTTTCTTT.

The chain employs TRBV2 and TRBJ1-2; D perhaps matches TRBD1 (5 bases). There are 14 residues in the CDR3. CDR1 is SNHLY, CDR2 FYNNEI, per germline. V lost 6 bases, J lost 0 bases, and 11 bases lay in between. DNA for the CDR3: TGTGCCAGCAGCATCGGGACTCCTAACTATGGCTACACCTTC. Translation gives CASSIGTPNYGYTF. Complete variable domain (other parts from reference TRBV2 and TRBJ1-2): EPEVTQTPSHQVTQMGQEVILRCVPISNHLYFYWYRQILGQKVEFLVSFYNNEISEKSEIFDDQFSVERPDGSNFTLKIRSTKLEDSAMYFCASSIGTPNYGYTFGSGTRLTVV.

The rearrangement links TRBV24-1 to TRBJ1-2; a possible D gene is TRBD1 (6 bases). Germline lookup yields CDR1 KGHDR and CDR2 SFDVKD. V shed 2 bases and J shed 7 bases, with 7 bases lying between them. The CDR3 runs to 12 residues. The chain's CDR3 is CATSDSRGGYTF. The DNA of the CDR3 is TGTGCCACCAGTGATTCCAGGGGTGGCTACACCTTC.

This clone was counted a single time. The chain joins TRBV7-2 to TRBJ1-1; no reliable D call. Trimming stripped 1 base from V and 3 bases from J, with 15 bases between. This CDR3 has 16 residues. CDR1 SGHTA and CDR2 FQGNSA come from the germline V gene. The CDR3 reads CASSLVLNTGDTEAFF. Here the CDR3 DNA reads TGTGCCAGCAGCTTAGTATTGAACACCGGGGACACTGAAGCTTTCTTT.

This CDR3 is CASSLPRGHGTGELFF. The CDR3 DNA sequence: TGTGCCAGCTCACTACCCAGGGGGCACGGCACCGGGGAGCTGTTTTTT. The rearrangement uses TRBV18 and TRBJ2-2; 8 nucleotides match TRBD1. The V and J ends lost 4 bases and 4 bases, in that order; junction bases with no gene match: 8. The germline CDR1 and CDR2 sequences are KGHSH and LQKENI. This CDR3 is built from 16 residues.

As DNA, the CDR3 is TGTGCCAGCAGCACGGGACTAGGTGGAACAGATACGCAGTATTTT. This codes for CASSTGLGGTDTQYF. The V call is TRBV5-6, the J call TRBJ2-3, with 8 bases fitting TRBD2. CDR1 and CDR2 (germline): SGHDT, YYEEEE. V shed 4 bases and J 3 bases; nucleotides not matched to a gene: 7. This CDR3 contains 15 residues. Full variable domain (rest looked up from reference TRBV5-6 and TRBJ2-3): DAGVTQSPTHLIKTRGQQVTLRCSPKSGHDTVSWYQQALGQGPQFIFQYYEEEERQRGNFPDRFSGHQFPNYSSELNVNALLLGDSALYLCASSTGLGGTDTQYFGPGTRLTVL.

The chain links TRBV30 to TRBJ1-1; a weak D match, TRBD1 (5 bases). Germline CDR1 is GTSNPN and CDR2 is SVGIG (reference sequence). V lost 3 bases to trimming and J lost 1 base, with 12 bases between them. The CDR3 extends over 14 amino acids. CDR3 DNA sequence: TGTGCCTGGAGAGGCCTGGGGGGGAACACTGAAGCTTTCTTT. Encoded protein: CAWRGLGGNTEAFF.

The CDR3 here is CASSLIQQGSRSYEQYF. The CDR3 DNA follows: TGTGCCAGCAGCCTAATACAACAGGGTTCCCGCTCCTACGAGCAGTACTTC. J is TRBJ2-7 and V is TRBV7-2; possibly TRBD1 for D (6 bases). Trimming took 5 bases from V and 0 from J, leaving 20 bases between them. The CDR3 runs to 17 residues. Per the germline V gene, CDR1 is SGHTA and CDR2 is FQGNSA.

V gene TRBV29-1 combines with J gene TRBJ2-7; 8 bases are shared with TRBD1. CDR1 and CDR2 from the germline V gene are SQVTM and ANQGSEA. The CDR3 is made up of 15 amino acids. V shed 0 bases, J shed 7 bases, and the junction held 11 bases outside the gene matches. Here the CDR3 DNA reads TGCAGCGTTGAAGATCTTGGGACAGGAAGAAGGGAGCAGTACTTC. Amino acid sequence: CSVEDLGTGRREQYF.

This chain connects TRBV24-1 to TRBJ2-2, with D possibly matching TRBD1 (5 bases). This CDR3 has 13 amino acids. Germline CDR1 KGHDR, CDR2 SFDVKD. V was pared by 9 bases and J by 5 bases, with 12 bases between. Here the CDR3 reads CATSQGWTGELFF. The DNA of the CDR3 is TGTGCCACCTCCCAGGGATGGACCGGGGAGCTGTTTTTT.

The chain combines TRBV9 with TRBJ2-3, with 8 bases lining up with TRBD1. Germline V lookup: CDR1 SGDLS, CDR2 YYNGEE. The CDR3 totals 15 residues. V was pared by 4 bases and J by 0 bases, with 4 bases of the junction left unmatched. The CDR3 sequence is CASSTGQGSTDTQYF. The CDR3 DNA reads as TGTGCCAGCAGCACCGGACAGGGAAGCACAGATACGCAGTATTTT. Full variable domain (missing parts from reference TRBV9 and TRBJ2-3): DSGVTQTPKHLITATGQRVTLRCSPRSGDLSVYWYQQSLDQGLQFLIQYYNGEERAKGNILERFSAQQFPDLHSELNLSSLELGDSALYFCASSTGQGSTDTQYFGPGTRLTVL.

This clone was seen once. V usage is TRBV15 and J usage is TRBJ1-2; D gene uncertain. This CDR3 comprises 13 residues. Germline V lookup: CDR1 LNHNV, CDR2 YYDKDF (reference sequence). Trimming took off 5 bases at V and 5 bases at J, with 12 bases between the two ends. The CDR3 sequence: CATSPPVGYGYTF. The CDR3 DNA reads as TGTGCCACCAGCCCCCCTGTCGGGTATGGCTACACCTTC. Looking up the rest from reference TRBV15 and TRBJ1-2 gives the full variable domain: DAMVIQNPRYQVTQFGKPVTLSCSQTLNHNVMYWYQQKSSQAPKLLFHYYDKDFNNEADTPDNFQSRRPNTSFCFLDIRSPGLGDTAMYLCATSPPVGYGYTFGSGTRLTVV.

This clone was seen a single time. This rearrangement joins TRBV6-6 to TRBJ2-5; D is uncertain. CDR1 and CDR2 (germline): MNHNY, SVGAGI (reference sequence). Trimming cost V 6 bases and J 1 base, with 18 bases left between them. CDR3 length equals 16 residues. For the CDR3, the DNA is TGTGCCAGCAGCTCCAGGATCTCTTCACTCCAAGAGACCCAGTACTTC. It yields the protein CASSSRISSLQETQYF.

This chain uses TRBV7-2 with TRBJ2-3, with 7 bases that match TRBD2. The V segment lost 1 base and the J segment 1 base; nucleotides outside the gene matches: 2. CDR1 and CDR2 from the germline V gene are SGHTA and FQGNSA. This CDR3 has 15 amino acids. The chain's CDR3 is CASSLGGGGTDTQYF. CDR3 sequence (DNA): TGTGCCAGCAGCTTAGGGGGGGGTGGCACAGATACGCAGTATTTT.

As DNA, the CDR3 is TGTGCCAGCAGTACACAGGGGAACTATGGCTACACCTTC. Its protein is CASSTQGNYGYTF. V and J are TRBV6-5 and TRBJ1-2, with 7 bases fitting TRBD1. The germline V gene has CDR1 MNHEY and CDR2 SVGAGI. This CDR3 comprises 13 residues. Losses at the gene ends were 5 bases for V and 2 bases for J; bases not matched to a gene: 2.

The V gene is TRBV6-5, the J gene TRBJ2-7; D gene unclear. Looked up from germline, CDR1 is MNHEY and CDR2 is SVGAGI. V was trimmed by 6 bases and J by 4 bases, leaving 16 bases between them. This CDR3 has 14 amino acids. CDR3 in amino acids: CASSSLSGFYEQYF. The CDR3 DNA sequence: TGTGCCAGCAGCTCCCTATCCGGGTTTTACGAGCAGTACTTC.

The rearrangement links TRBV18 to TRBJ2-6, with D perhaps TRBD1 (5 bases). Trimming removed 2 bases from V and 2 bases from J, with 16 bases in between. The CDR3 loop spans 18 amino acids. Per the germline V gene, CDR1 is KGHSH and CDR2 is LQKENI. CDR3 coding DNA: TGTGCCAGCTCACCAAAGCTTACAGGATCCGCTGGGGCCAACGTCCTGACTTTC. This codes for CASSPKLTGSAGANVLTF. Full variable domain (remainder filled in from reference TRBV18 and TRBJ2-6): NAGVMQNPRHLVRRRGQEARLRCSPMKGHSHVYWYRQLPEEGLKFMVYLQKENIIDESGMPKERFSAEFPKEGPSILRIQQVVRGDSAAYFCASSPKLTGSAGANVLTFGAGSRLTVL.

The J gene is TRBJ2-1, the V gene TRBV19; TRBD2 matches 8 bases. CDR1 and CDR2 from the germline V gene are LNHDA and SQIVND (reference sequence). With V trimmed by 8 bases and J by 11 bases, 5 bases remained unmatched. The CDR3 runs 11 residues. CDR3 coding DNA: TGTGCCAGTCGGGGGGGATTGAAGCAGTTCTTC. Protein: CASRGGLKQFF.

The count of this clone is one. The CDR3: CASSPTNSGETQYF. CDR3 in DNA: TGTGCCAGCAGCCCGACCAACAGTGGGGAGACCCAGTACTTC. The chain employs TRBV9 and TRBJ2-5, with D uncertain. The germline V gene has CDR1 SGDLS and CDR2 YYNGEE. The CDR3 totals 14 residues. V gave up 4 bases and J gave up 5 bases, with 15 bases separating them.

The chain recombines TRBV27 with TRBJ2-1; TRBD1 aligns across 8 bases. The germline V gene has CDR1 MNHEY and CDR2 SMNVEV (reference sequence). The J segment lost 3 bases and the V segment lost 6 bases, leaving 16 bases of the junction unmatched. CDR3 length equals 18 residues. This CDR3 reads CASSLRQGRIRFYNEQFF. In DNA form, the CDR3 reads TGTGCCAGCAGCCTACGACAGGGGAGGATCAGGTTCTACAATGAGCAGTTCTTC.

This rearrangement joins TRBV30 to TRBJ1-1, with D perhaps matching TRBD1 (5 bases). Germline V CDR1 and CDR2: GTSNPN, SVGIG (reference sequence). The CDR3 consists of 14 residues. Trimming took 4 bases from V and 3 from J, leaving 15 bases between them. The CDR3 spells CAWTFGAGDTEAFF. In DNA form, the CDR3 reads TGTGCCTGGACCTTCGGCGCGGGGGACACTGAAGCTTTCTTT. Full variable domain (remainder filled in from reference TRBV30 and TRBJ1-1): SQTIHQWPATLVQPVGSPLSLECTVEGTSNPNLYWYRQAAGRGLQLLFYSVGIGQISSEVPQNLSASRPQDRQFILSSKKLLLSDSGFYLCAWTFGAGDTEAFFGQGTRLTVV.

CDR3 sequence: CASSGSGGLRPQHF. CDR3 sequence (DNA): TGTGCCAGCAGTGGGTCGGGTGGCCTGAGGCCCCAGCATTTT. The chain is built from TRBV6-2 or TRBV6-3 and TRBJ1-5; D gene unclear. The CDR3 is 14 amino acids. V lost 5 bases and J 9 bases, leaving 17 bases between the germline ends. Per germline, CDR1 MNHEY and CDR2 SVGEGT.

V usage is TRBV10-3 and J usage is TRBJ1-2, with D unresolved. The CDR3 spans 14 residues. Germline CDR1 reads ENHRY; CDR2 reads SYGVKD. V was clipped by 4 bases and J by 7 bases, with 16 bases between them. CDR3 protein: CAISVGDGGSGYTF. For the CDR3, the DNA is TGTGCCATCAGTGTGGGTGACGGAGGGAGTGGCTACACCTTC.

The chain uses TRBV19 and TRBJ1-5, with a possible D match to TRBD1 (5 bases). This CDR3 is built from 14 residues. Trimming left V 2 bases short and J 2 bases short, with 7 bases between. Looked up from germline, CDR1 is LNHDA and CDR2 is SQIVND (reference sequence). The CDR3 coding sequence is TGTGCCAGTAGTATACAGGGTCGCAATCAGCCCCAGCATTTT. It translates to CASSIQGRNQPQHF.

The chain is built from TRBV6-5 and TRBJ1-2, with TRBD1 as a possible D gene (5 bases). The CDR3 runs 15 residues. From germline, CDR1 is MNHEY and CDR2 SVGAGI. Deletions cut 6 bases from V and 4 bases from J, with 18 bases between. The CDR3 bases are TGTGCCAGCAGGTCTGGTCAGGGTAATCCCTATGGCTACACCTTC. Translation gives CASRSGQGNPYGYTF.

This chain joins TRBV19 and TRBJ1-6; D gene uncertain. The germline V gene encodes CDR1 LNHDA and CDR2 SQIVND (reference sequence). Trimming cost V 7 bases and J 7 bases, with 8 bases left between them. The CDR3 totals 12 residues. This CDR3 reads CASTVRNSPLHF. As DNA, the CDR3 is TGTGCCAGTACCGTGCGGAATTCACCCCTCCACTTT.

The rearrangement uses TRBV24-1 and TRBJ2-3, with TRBD2 identical over 8 bases. The CDR3 is made up of 15 amino acids. Trimming took 8 bases from V and 2 from J; bases not matched to a gene: 8. CDR1 and CDR2 from the germline V gene are KGHDR and SFDVKD. The DNA for the CDR3 is TGTGCCACCACCCCCGGGGGGGCGACCACAGATACGCAGTATTTT. Translated, it gives CATTPGGATTDTQYF.

The chain recombines TRBV7-2 with TRBJ2-3; 7 nucleotides match TRBD2. The CDR3 loop spans 16 amino acids. V lost 1 base and J lost 1; bases outside the gene matches: 5. The germline V gene has CDR1 SGHTA and CDR2 FQGNSA. For the CDR3, the DNA is TGTGCCAGCAGCTTAGGGATTCTAGCGGGCACAGATACGCAGTATTTT. Translation: CASSLGILAGTDTQYF. Filled out from reference TRBV7-2 and TRBJ2-3, the complete variable domain reads GAGVSQSPSNKVTEKGKDVELRCDPISGHTALYWYRQSLGQGLEFLIYFQGNSAPDKSGLPSDRFSAERTGGSVSTLTIQRTQQEDSAVYLCASSLGILAGTDTQYFGPGTRLTVL.